The entry that follows covers one TCR beta chain sequence. The antigen this receptor binds is unknown. No much larger clone is present one base from it, and per-base qualities are unavailable. For unsorted PBMC libraries, 2 million PBMCs were used after storage in RNAlater at -80 degrees C until RNA extraction. Multiple sclerosis patients were enrolled in a US clinical protocol evaluating disease progression by magnetic resonance imaging. Peripheral blood was subjected to Ficoll-Hypaque density gradient centrifugation to isolate PBMCs, which were then cryopreserved in liquid nitrogen. These data are taken from a study of neurological immune-mediated disorders (dated by TCRdb to about 2019). With respect to the entire study: Among the 35 or so multiple sclerosis patients, 31 had relapsing-remitting MS and 3 had secondary progressive MS. The study compared peripheral blood TCR-beta repertoires of HTLV-I-associated myelopathy (HAM/TSP) patients, multiple sclerosis patients and healthy controls using UMI-based sequencing. The 106 TCR-beta libraries included longitudinal samples, technical triplicates and paired sorted CD4+ and CD8+ T-cell subsets alongside PBMC samples. The cohort included 60 to 75 subjects: roughly 14 with HAM/TSP, about 34 with multiple sclerosis, and roughly 20 healthy controls.

The CDR3 numbers 14 residues from cysteine through phenylalanine. Just CDR3 DNA is preserved here, 42 bases in frame from base 1. The germline ends are 4 bases apart after V is trimmed by 1 base and J by 1 base. cDNA synthesis used template-switch 5'RACE with a primer carrying a 10-nucleotide random unique molecular identifier tagging each TCR transcript. Every sequencing run covered 15-18 subjects and yielded more than 170 million TCR-beta sequences. The RNeasy kit was used to extract total RNA. The KAPA Real-time Library Amplification kit was used to amplify TCR-beta VDJ regions with primers targeting the TCR constant region and the 5'RACE anchor. Sample indexes and Illumina adaptors were added in a first PCR, after which library yield was increased in a second PCR. After Ampure bead purification, the TCR product of roughly 650 bp was size-selected on a 2% E-gel SizeSelection system. Before pooling, libraries had their quality checked on a Bioanalyzer, their concentration measured with Qubit, and their quantity determined with the Kapa Library Quantification kit. An Illumina HiSeq 2500 sequenced the libraries paired-end 2 x 150 bp. To increase sequence diversity, roughly 24-31% phiX was spiked into each library pool. In the original analysis: The UMI-based MiGEC pipeline processed quality-filtered reads and removed over 80% of raw TCR sequences during error correction. VDJ genes were aligned to IMGT germline references, and clonotypes were defined by unique CDR3 amino acid sequence plus V-J genes. Clonal expansion, Shannon diversity and CDR3 relatedness were evaluated with VDJtools (CalcPairwiseDistances, ClusterSamples), while phylogenetic trees were built in CLCbio workbench. Using coefficient-of-variation modelling across technical triplicates, the study counted a clone as expanded if it had at least 8 unique UMIs. TCRdb redid the processing of the public reads, applying fastp at Q25 and MiXCR, and retained in-frame beta chains. Every CDR3 protein is listed once, alongside the most common genes and DNA of its rows. The V and J calls here are based on TCRdb, not the publication. A total of 66,000 or so distinct CDR3 sequences appear in this sample, 4% to 6% of them only once. The leading ten clones occupy less than 3.5% of the sample.

Beyond this particular receptor, the publication reports: No association of the MS cluster with clinical or MRI features was observed, and the need for larger cohorts was stated by the authors. Across subjects, expanded clones never shared an identical CDR3 amino acid sequence, which suggests that the TCR-beta repertoires in every group were private. TCR clonal expansion was greatest in HAM/TSP patients and smallest in MS patients, who ranked below even healthy controls. In a phylogenetic analysis, the repertoires of 18 out of 34 MS patients fell into a single cluster of related CDR3 sequences, pointing to a possible signature at the repertoire level.

This clonotype was obtained from a woman younger than 45 with multiple sclerosis. Sequencing was done on a sample of PBMCs. The sequence joins TRBV12-3 or TRBV12-4 to TRBJ2-2; no confident D gene assignment can be made. The CDR3 protein sequence reads: CASSLGRNTGELFF. The DNA is as follows: TGTGCCAGCAGTTTAGGCAGGAACACCGGGGAGCTGTTTTTT.